These 20 T cell receptor beta chains came from one sample sequenced in a study of blood T cell repertoires in COVID-19. Some clones are missing from TCRdb's copy, which holds only in-frame ones; the method was immunoSEQ multiplex PCR. The repertoire holds 100,000 to 150,000 clones, with more than 75% as singletons. Material for sequencing was peripheral blood. The source is a man over 45 with acute or convalescent COVID-19.

The rearrangement links TRBV6-5 to TRBJ2-1; 8 bases match TRBD1. CDR1 and CDR2 (germline): MNHEY, SVGAGI. The CDR3 runs to 13 residues. V trimming: 6 bases; J trimming: 8 bases; junction bases outside the gene matches: 6. The DNA of the CDR3 is TGTGCCAGCAGCCCAGGGGGCTGGGATGAGCAGTTCTTC. Translating it yields CASSPGGWDEQFF.

The gene calls are TRBV5-1 and TRBJ2-7; TRBD1 agrees at 7 bases. V lost 4 bases to trimming and J lost 11 bases; unmatched junction nucleotides: 6. In germline, CDR1 is SGHRS, CDR2 YFSETQ. The CDR3 spans 11 residues. CDR3 coding DNA: TGCGCCAGCAGCGTCGACAGGGTTAAGTACTTC. Protein product: CASSVDRVKYF.

The CDR3 sequence: CASSAGVREGGDTQYF. The CDR3, as DNA: TGTGCCAGCAGCGCTGGTGTGCGGGAGGGCGGGGATACGCAGTATTTT. The chain joins TRBV7-8 to TRBJ2-3; TRBD2 aligns across 9 bases. The CDR3 length is 16 residues. CDR1 and CDR2 from the germline V gene are SGHVS and FQNEAQ. V dropped 5 bases and J dropped 6; count of bases not matched to a gene: 12.

This chain uses TRBV29-1 with TRBJ1-1, with 7 positions matching TRBD1. Germline CDR1 and CDR2: SQVTM and ANQGSEA. The CDR3 has 13 amino acids. Trimming took 2 bases from V and 4 from J; bases not matched to a gene: 4. The CDR3 sequence is CSVERGQGTEAFF. The CDR3 nucleotides read TGCAGCGTTGAAAGGGGGCAGGGCACTGAAGCTTTCTTT.

This sequence joins TRBV7-2 and TRBJ2-5; D remains unclear. CDR3 length equals 14 residues. Per germline, CDR1 SGHTA and CDR2 FQGNSA. V was cut by 8 bases and J by 4 bases, with 17 bases left in between. CDR3 bases: TGTGCCAGCCGGCCTTTTGGGCAAGGAGAGACCCAGTACTTC. This sequence encodes CASRPFGQGETQYF.

The chain uses TRBV10-3 and TRBJ1-3, with D hard to call. V was shortened by 8 bases and J by 2 bases, with 13 bases between the two germline ends. Germline CDR1 and CDR2: ENHRY and SYGVKD. This CDR3 has 14 amino acids. The CDR3 DNA is TGTGCCATCGGAGCTCGGACTACTGGAAACACCATATATTTT. Its translation: CAIGARTTGNTIYF.

The chain links TRBV2 to TRBJ1-2, with TRBD1 matching over 8 bases. The germline V gene has CDR1 SNHLY and CDR2 FYNNEI. The CDR3 is 14 residues long. J lost 3 bases, V lost 5 bases, and 5 bases had no gene match. CDR3 sequence (DNA): TGTGCCAGCAGTTCCAGGGGGCTGGACTATGGCTACACCTTC. It is translated as CASSSRGLDYGYTF.

CDR3 in amino acids: CASSHTETRLEQYF. The CDR3 region has the DNA TGTGCCAGCTCCCATACCGAGACTAGATTGGAACAGTACTTC. The V gene is TRBV18, the J gene TRBJ2-7; tentatively, D is TRBD2 (6 bases). The V end was cut by 6 bases, the J end by 10 bases, with 22 bases between. This CDR3 has 14 amino acids. Germline assignment: CDR1 KGHSH and CDR2 LQKENI.

The rearrangement links TRBV5-1 to TRBJ2-2, with D perhaps TRBD2 (5 bases). Trimming pared 0 bases from V and 7 bases from J, leaving 10 bases between. The CDR3 is made up of 14 amino acids. Germline CDR1 SGHRS, CDR2 YFSETQ. The DNA for the CDR3 is TGCGCCAGCAGCTTGGATCTAGCTGACGGGGAGCTGTTTTTT. Its translation is CASSLDLADGELFF.

The rearrangement joins TRBV5-5 to TRBJ1-2; 7 bases map to TRBD1. The CDR3 totals 16 residues. Germline values: CDR1 SGHKS, CDR2 YYEKEE (reference sequence). With 1 base clipped from V and 0 bases from J, the junction kept 6 bases outside the gene matches. The CDR3 loop is CASSLTGDWSNYGYTF. The DNA for the CDR3 is TGTGCCAGCAGCTTGACAGGGGATTGGTCTAACTATGGCTACACCTTC.

This sequence joins TRBV4-3 and TRBJ1-5; D is unclear. V was cut by 3 bases and J by 8 bases, with 17 bases left in between. Germline V gene data show CDR1 as LGHNA and CDR2 as YSLEER. The CDR3 is made up of 15 amino acids. In DNA form, the CDR3 reads TGCGCCAGCAGCCAGACCTCCGGGCTGAGGGAGCCCCAGCATTTT. Translation: CASSQTSGLREPQHF.

The CDR3 DNA follows: TGTGCCAGCTCACGACCCCTAGCGGGGATCTTCGATACGCAGTATTTT. It codes for CASSRPLAGIFDTQYF. The chain carries TRBV18 and TRBJ2-3; the match to TRBD2 covers 9 bases. This CDR3 region has 16 residues. From germline, CDR1 is KGHSH and CDR2 LQKENI. The trim removed 4 bases at V and 6 bases at J, leaving 11 bases unmatched.

The V call is TRBV29-1, the J call TRBJ1-5; 11 bases are shared with TRBD1. This CDR3 is built from 15 residues. The germline V gene has CDR1 SQVTM and CDR2 ANQGSEA. Losses at the gene ends were 7 bases for V and 9 bases for J; bases not matched to a gene: 14. The CDR3 DNA sequence: TGCAGCGCCACGGGACAGGGGGGCCTAGGCGGGCCCCAGCATTTT. This translates into CSATGQGGLGGPQHF.

The chain uses TRBV29-1 and TRBJ2-7, with TRBD2 identical over 8 bases. V lost 5 bases and J lost 3; bases outside the gene matches: 6. The germline CDR1 and CDR2 sequences are SQVTM and ANQGSEA. The CDR3 has 13 amino acids. CDR3 protein: CSVLAGTLYEQYF. CDR3 DNA sequence: TGCAGCGTTTTAGCGGGAACCCTCTACGAGCAGTACTTC.

The chain is built from TRBV4-1 and TRBJ1-6, with D unclear. CDR1 is MGHRA and CDR2 is YSYEKL in the germline V gene. Trimming took off 0 bases at V and 9 bases at J, with 15 bases between the two ends. There are 16 residues in the CDR3. Written as DNA, the CDR3 is TGCGCCAGCAGCCAAGATCAGCCAGCCGCGGGTTCACCCCTCCACTTT. It codes for CASSQDQPAAGSPLHF.

CDR3 nucleotide sequence: TGTGCCAGCAGCTCTTCGACAGGCCTCTATGGCTACACCTTC. Amino acids: CASSSSTGLYGYTF. The chain links TRBV5-4 to TRBJ1-2, with D possibly TRBD1 on 6 matching bases. This CDR3 spans 14 amino acids. V was pared by 3 bases and J by 4 bases, with 13 bases between. Germline assignment: CDR1 SGHNT and CDR2 YYREEE (reference sequence).

This clone was observed once. The rearrangement joins TRBV19 to TRBJ2-1; 7 nucleotides line up with TRBD2. This CDR3 is built from 20 residues. J gave up 8 bases and V 5 bases, and 27 bases lay outside the gene matches. Germline values: CDR1 LNHDA, CDR2 SQIVND (reference sequence). For the CDR3, the DNA is TGTGCCAGTAGTCCCCACACCGGGACTACCCAATACCCCCCCCACGATGAGCAGTTCTTC. Translating it yields CASSPHTGTTQYPPHDEQFF.

This clone was recorded only once. The rearrangement joins TRBV19 to TRBJ1-1; D is uncertain. The CDR3 has 15 residues. V was shortened by 1 base and J by 1 base, with 10 bases between the two germline ends. Looked up from germline, CDR1 is LNHDA and CDR2 is SQIVND (reference sequence). CDR3 sequence: CASSIATASNTEAFF. In nucleotides, the CDR3 is TGTGCCAGTAGTATAGCAACAGCCTCGAACACTGAAGCTTTCTTT.

CDR3 DNA sequence: TGCGCCAGCAGCTTGGAAACCCCTGCAGGGCTGAACACTGAAGCTTTCTTT. This translates into CASSLETPAGLNTEAFF. The J gene is TRBJ1-1, the V gene TRBV5-1, with D possibly TRBD1 on 5 matching bases. With 0 bases removed from V and 0 bases from J, the gap between germline ends came to 15 bases. The CDR3 is made up of 17 amino acids. The germline V gene has CDR1 SGHRS and CDR2 YFSETQ.

The J gene is TRBJ2-7, the V gene TRBV10-3; unclear D gene. The V end lost 3 bases, the J end lost 2 bases, and 8 bases lay between the germline ends. Germline V gene lookup returns CDR1 ENHRY and CDR2 SYGVKD. The CDR3 has 13 amino acids. The CDR3 spells CAISDPGPYEQYF. The CDR3 nucleotides read TGTGCCATCAGTGACCCAGGCCCCTACGAGCAGTACTTC.